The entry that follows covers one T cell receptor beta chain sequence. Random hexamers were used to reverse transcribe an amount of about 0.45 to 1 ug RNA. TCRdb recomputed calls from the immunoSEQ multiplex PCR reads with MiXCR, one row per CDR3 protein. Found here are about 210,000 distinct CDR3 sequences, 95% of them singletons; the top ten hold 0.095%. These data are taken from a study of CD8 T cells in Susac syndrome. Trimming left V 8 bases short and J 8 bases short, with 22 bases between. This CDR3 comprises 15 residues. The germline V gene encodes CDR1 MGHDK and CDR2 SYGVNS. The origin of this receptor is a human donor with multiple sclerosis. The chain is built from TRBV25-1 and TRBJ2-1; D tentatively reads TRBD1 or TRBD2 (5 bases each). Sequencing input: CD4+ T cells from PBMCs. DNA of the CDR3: TGTGCCAGCGCCCCCCTCTCAGGCTTGGGGGATGAGCAGTTCTTC. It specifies CASAPLSGLGDEQFF.